These 18 T cell receptor beta chains were sequenced from one sample in a study of cytomegalovirus exposure and HLA in healthy donors. Libraries were prepared by immunoSEQ multiplex PCR; TCRdb keeps only in-frame clonotypes and omits some of them. The table records a few hundred thousand clones, about 86% of them present only once. The sequencing input was PBMCs. These receptors came from a woman under 30 in good health and CMV-seronegative.

The CDR3 bases are TGTGCCATCACGGCCCAGCACAGTTCGGACACTGAAGCTTTCTTT. Its protein is CAITAQHSSDTEAFF. The chain links TRBV10-3 to TRBJ1-1, with unresolved D. The length of the CDR3 is 15 residues. V lost 7 bases and J lost 3, with 18 bases in between. From germline, CDR1 is ENHRY and CDR2 SYGVKD.

This clone has ten or more counts. A read error may account for a junction end that differs from germline. The genes are TRBV30 and TRBJ1-5, with 7 bases lining up with TRBD1. This CDR3 comprises 14 residues. The germline gives CDR1 GTSNPN, CDR2 SVGIG (reference sequence). CDR3: CAWRTQGSNQPQHF. CDR3 bases: TGTGCCTGGAGGACACAGGGGAGCAACCAGCCCCAGCATTTT.

The chain links TRBV6-5 to TRBJ1-1; 7 positions agree with TRBD1. The CDR3 runs to 15 residues. Germline-derived CDR1 and CDR2 are MNHEY and SVGAGI. The V gene end was trimmed by 2 bases and the J gene end by 1 base; junction bases not matched to a gene: 4. CDR3 protein: CASSYERQGNTEAFF. CDR3 sequence (DNA): TGTGCCAGCAGTTACGAGAGACAGGGGAACACTGAAGCTTTCTTT.

The V gene is TRBV27, the J gene TRBJ1-4; TRBD1 might be the D (6 bases). Germline lookup yields CDR1 MNHEY and CDR2 SMNVEV (reference sequence). The V and J ends lost 5 bases and 7 bases respectively, with 14 bases between them. There are 14 residues in the CDR3. CDR3 sequence (DNA): TGTGCCAGCAGTCTCTACAGGGTGGGTGAAAAACTGTTTTTT. Translated: CASSLYRVGEKLFF.

J is TRBJ2-2 and V is TRBV7-9; D is possibly TRBD1 (6 bases). Trimming pared 8 bases from V and 2 bases from J, leaving 18 bases between. This CDR3 has 16 residues. CDR1 and CDR2 from the germline V gene are SEHNR and FQNEAQ (reference sequence). CDR3 in DNA: TGTGCCAGCCACTGGGGGCTGGGTTCTAACACCGGGGAGCTGTTTTTT. The encoded protein is CASHWGLGSNTGELFF.

CDR3 in DNA: TGTGCCAGCTCACAGCCGGGACTTAATGAAAAACTGTTTTTT. Translated: CASSQPGLNEKLFF. This rearrangement joins TRBV18 to TRBJ1-4; possible D gene TRBD1, 5 bases. Trimming shortened V by 4 bases and J by 4 bases, and 10 bases separated the two germline ends. The CDR3 has 14 residues. Germline CDR1 KGHSH, CDR2 LQKENI.

This chain uses TRBV5-1 with TRBJ1-1; 10 positions agree with TRBD1. There are 15 residues in the CDR3. V lost 3 bases to trimming and J lost 8 bases; unmatched junction nucleotides: 10. Germline V CDR1 and CDR2: SGHRS, YFSETQ. The CDR3 sequence: CASSSAPTGGGEAFF. CDR3 in DNA: TGCGCCAGCAGCTCTGCCCCGACAGGGGGCGGCGAAGCTTTCTTT.

V usage is TRBV13 and J usage is TRBJ1-5; the match to TRBD1 covers 10 bases. There are 14 residues in the CDR3. V shed 3 bases, J shed 7 bases, and the junction held 3 bases outside the gene matches. CDR1 is PRHDT and CDR2 is FYEKMQ in the germline V gene (reference sequence). The CDR3 loop is CASSLGTGDQPQHF. CDR3 nucleotides: TGTGCCAGCAGCTTGGGGACAGGGGACCAGCCCCAGCATTTT.

The chain employs TRBV11-2 and TRBJ1-5, with D perhaps TRBD1 (5 bases). Germline CDR1 SGHAT, CDR2 FQNNGV. Trimming removed 5 bases from V and 7 bases from J, with 15 bases in between. CDR3 size: 14 residues. DNA for the CDR3: TGTGCCAGCAGCCCAGCGGGGGGAGTACAGCCCCAGCATTTT. This translates into CASSPAGGVQPQHF.

This clone came up once. The gene calls are TRBV30 and TRBJ2-7; the D gene is possibly TRBD1 (5 bases). Between the trimmed V and J ends, which lost 6 bases and 0 bases, there was a span of 6 bases. CDR1 and CDR2 (germline): GTSNPN, SVGIG (reference sequence). This CDR3 has 11 residues. This CDR3 reads CACDSSYEQYF. In nucleotides, the CDR3 is TGTGCCTGTGACAGCTCCTACGAGCAGTACTTC.

V is TRBV30 and J is TRBJ1-5, with D possibly TRBD1 on 5 matching bases. Looked up from germline, CDR1 is GTSNPN and CDR2 is SVGIG (reference sequence). The length of the CDR3 is 13 residues. V was pared by 4 bases and J by 5 bases, with 12 bases between. The CDR3 sequence: CAWTGSGDQPQHF. Here the CDR3 DNA reads TGTGCCTGGACAGGGTCGGGTGATCAGCCCCAGCATTTT.

This chain joins TRBV4-3 and TRBJ1-5, with TRBD1 as a possible D gene (5 bases). The CDR3 runs to 16 residues. The ends were cut back, 0 bases at V and 3 bases at J, with 12 bases in the middle. Germline values: CDR1 LGHNA, CDR2 YSLEER. The CDR3 coding sequence is TGCGCCAGCAGCCAAGATTTGGGGCAAGCCAATCAGCCCCAGCATTTT. It is translated as CASSQDLGQANQPQHF.

The sample holds one count of this clone. The V and J genes are TRBV27 and TRBJ2-7; D unclear. The CDR3 contains 11 residues. Trimming pared 7 bases from V and 3 bases from J, leaving 7 bases between. Germline CDR1 is MNHEY and CDR2 is SMNVEV (reference sequence). The CDR3 sequence is CASTSGYEQYF. CDR3 in DNA: TGTGCCAGCACCTCCGGCTACGAGCAGTACTTC.

The chain recombines TRBV5-4 with TRBJ1-1; no clear D gene. Germline V lookup: CDR1 SGHNT, CDR2 YYREEE (reference sequence). The germline V and J ends were trimmed by 1 base and 1 base, with 14 bases remaining between them. This CDR3 is 16 amino acids long. The CDR3 reads CASSLYGYAENTEAFF. CDR3 nucleotides: TGTGCCAGCAGCTTGTATGGTTATGCAGAGAACACTGAAGCTTTCTTT.

V and J are TRBV25-1 and TRBJ1-2; TRBD1 aligns across 9 bases. The CDR3 is 15 residues long. V gave up 3 bases and J gave up 3 bases; unmatched junction bases: 5. CDR1 and CDR2 from the germline V gene are MGHDK and SYGVNS. This CDR3 reads CASSEGTGNDYGYTF. The CDR3 coding sequence is TGTGCCAGCAGTGAGGGGACAGGGAATGACTATGGCTACACCTTC.

V and J are TRBV30 and TRBJ2-3, with 14 bases identical to TRBD2. This CDR3 is 15 amino acids long. CDR1 is GTSNPN, CDR2 SVGIG, per germline (reference sequence). J was trimmed by 6 bases and V by 5 bases; bases with no gene match: 7. This CDR3 is CAWGLAGGLVDTQYF. Here the CDR3 DNA reads TGTGCCTGGGGACTAGCGGGGGGCCTGGTCGATACGCAGTATTTT.

The V call is TRBV29-1, the J call TRBJ2-5; 9 bases are shared with TRBD2. Trimming removed 4 bases from V and 2 bases from J; junction bases left unmatched: 5. CDR1 SQVTM and CDR2 ANQGSEA come from the germline V gene. CDR3 size: 14 residues. The CDR3 loop is CSVVAGVGQETQYF. The CDR3 DNA sequence: TGCAGCGTTGTAGCGGGAGTAGGACAAGAGACCCAGTACTTC.

The rearrangement links TRBV1 to TRBJ2-5; TRBD2 is taken as the D call from the table, unchecked against the DNA. TRBV1 is tagged as a pseudogene. The CDR3 loop spans 15 amino acids. CDR3 protein: CTSSQTSGGQETQYF. CDR3 in DNA: TGCACCAGCAGCCAAACTAGCGGGGGGCAAGAGACCCAGTACTTC.